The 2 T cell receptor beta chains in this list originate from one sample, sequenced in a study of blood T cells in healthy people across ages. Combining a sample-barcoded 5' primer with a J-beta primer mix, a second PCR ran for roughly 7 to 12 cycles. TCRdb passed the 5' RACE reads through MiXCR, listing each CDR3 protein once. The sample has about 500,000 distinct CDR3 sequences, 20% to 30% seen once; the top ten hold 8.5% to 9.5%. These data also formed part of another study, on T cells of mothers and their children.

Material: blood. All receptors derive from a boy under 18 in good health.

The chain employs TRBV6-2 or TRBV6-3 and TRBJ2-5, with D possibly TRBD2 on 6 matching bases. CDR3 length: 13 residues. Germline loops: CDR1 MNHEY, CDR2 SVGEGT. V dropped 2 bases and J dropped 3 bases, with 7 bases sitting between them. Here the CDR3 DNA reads TGTGCCAGCAGTTACGGCGGGAAAGAGACCCAGTACTTC. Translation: CASSYGGKETQYF.

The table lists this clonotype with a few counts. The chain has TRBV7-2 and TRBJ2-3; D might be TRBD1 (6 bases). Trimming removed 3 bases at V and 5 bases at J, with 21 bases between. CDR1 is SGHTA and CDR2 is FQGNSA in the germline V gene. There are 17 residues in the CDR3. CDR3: CASSLAPAVKGGDTQYF. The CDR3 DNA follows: TGTGCCAGCAGCTTGGCCCCAGCGGTTAAAGGGGGAGATACGCAGTATTTT. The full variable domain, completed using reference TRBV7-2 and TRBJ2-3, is GAGVSQSPSNKVTEKGKDVELRCDPISGHTALYWYRQSLGQGLEFLIYFQGNSAPDKSGLPSDRFSAERTGGSVSTLTIQRTQQEDSAVYLCASSLAPAVKGGDTQYFGPGTRLTVL.